The T cell receptor beta chain described here comes from a study of T-cell reconstitution after alpha-beta-depleted transplantation in children. This sample's TCRbeta library carried unique molecular identifier barcodes. MiXCR, run by TCRdb on the PCR reads, gives a single entry per CDR3 protein. The sample has 330,000 or so distinct CDR3 sequences, around a tenth seen once. The V end lost 5 bases, the J end lost 7 bases, and 23 bases lay between the germline ends. The germline gives CDR1 MNHNS, CDR2 SASEGT. The CDR3 covers 16 residues. The chain combines TRBV6-1 with TRBJ1-2; D might be TRBD1 (5 bases). The sample here was PBMCs from the stem cell graft donor, taken from the stem cell graft. The receptor's source is a human donor who donated a stem cell graft to a child with acute lymphoblastic leukemia. The CDR3 region has the DNA TGTGCCAGCAGTCCCGTGGCTGGGGGAAGGGGATTTGGCTACACCTTC. Translated: CASSPVAGGRGFGYTF.